This T cell receptor (beta chain) was documented in a study of CD8+ T cells in alopecia areata. Study-wide context: Percentage of affected scalp area was the basis on which treated patients' severity was scored. Study-level results: Mice showed TCR sharing more clearly than patients did, possibly owing to HLA. Many expanded lesional clones persisted during tofacitinib (in both scalp and blood). Scalp clonality dropped significantly under tofacitinib, as did expanded CD8+ top-100 clones.

A word on this clone: Its antigen is not identified.

Treatment in this sample: oral pan-JAK inhibitor, 5-10 mg twice daily. After isolation, RNA underwent reverse transcription to generate cDNA as the sequencing template. Only in-frame clones appear in the TCRdb table, and some are missing; sequencing was by immunoSEQ multiplex PCR. The data show 100,000 to 150,000 clones, roughly 58% seen once. The CDR3 extends over 13 amino acids. Deletions cut 9 bases from V and 5 bases from J, with 16 bases between. Germline CDR1 and CDR2: MGHDK and SYGVNS. The sample in question was CD8+ T cells sorted from blood, obtained at week 4, from a patient treated with tofacitinib. The TCR was taken from a human donor with alopecia areata. The rearrangement uses TRBV25-1 and TRBJ2-5, with D uncertain. As DNA, the CDR3 is TGTGCCAGTCAAAGGTTCGGCACGGAGACCCAGTACTTC. It specifies CASQRFGTETQYF.